The rows below give T cell receptor beta chains drawn from one sample of a study of T cell responses to AZD1222 COVID-19 vaccine. The assay was immunoSEQ multiplex PCR, and TCRdb's table has in-frame clones only and misses some. The sample includes over 120,000 clones, 85% to 90% seen only once; the top ten take roughly 5.1%. Material: peripheral blood, obtained 28 days after the second AZD1222 dose. The receptors stem from an adult who received the AZD1222 COVID-19 vaccine. CDR3s include the opening cysteine and the closing phenylalanine or tryptophan. D genes are given only for firm matches. The listing skips clone size in some rows; elsewhere it reads once, few, many or a size class.

>NA|NA|TRBV13|TRBJ1-3
CASRLGGGGNTIYF
TGTGCCAGCAGACTCGGGGGAGGTGGAAACACCATATATTTT
>NA|NA|TRBV6-1|TRBJ1-2
CASSDQGSYGYTF
TGTGCCAGCAGTGATCAGGGGTCATATGGCTACACCTTC
>NA|NA|TRBV3-1/TRBV3-2|TRBJ2-1
CASSQTSGRLYNEQFF
TGTGCCAGCAGCCAAACCTCGGGGCGCCTCTACAATGAGCAGTTCTTC
>NA|NA|TRBV12-2|TRBJ2-3
CASRQISGRAITDTQYF
TGTGCAAGTCGCCAGATAAGCGGGAGGGCTATCACAGATACGCAGTATTTT
>NA|NA|TRBV6-6|TRBJ1-4
CASSSRIEMNEKLFF
TGTGCCAGCAGCTCCAGGATTGAGATGAATGAAAAACTGTTTTTT
>TRBD1|NA|TRBV18|TRBJ1-2
CASSPSFGTDGYTF
TGTGCCAGCTCACCGTCTTTCGGGACAGATGGCTACACCTTC
>NA|NA|TRBV5-1|TRBJ2-7
CAGRLVGAYEQYF
TGCGCCGGAAGACTAGTTGGGGCCTACGAGCAGTACTTC
>NA|few|TRBV4-2|TRBJ2-7
CASSVTVTYEQYF
TGTGCCAGCTCCGTGACGGTTACCTACGAGCAGTACTTC
>TRBD1|NA|TRBV6-1|TRBJ2-3
CASSEGQGAPDTQYF
TGTGCCAGCAGTGAAGGACAGGGGGCCCCAGATACGCAGTATTTT
>TRBD1|NA|TRBV10-3|TRBJ1-6
CAIREGAHSPLHF
TGTGCCATCAGAGAGGGGGCGCATTCACCCCTCCACTTT
>TRBD1|NA|TRBV4-2|TRBJ1-1
CASSQGTVEAFF
TGTGCCAGCAGCCAGGGGACAGTCGAAGCTTTCTTT
>NA|NA|TRBV19|TRBJ1-1
CASSIDPGNTEAFF
TGTGCCAGTAGTATAGACCCGGGGAACACTGAAGCTTTCTTT